This section outlines one T cell receptor beta chain sequence together with its context. What it binds is unknown. The sample is drawn from a study of T cell responses to AZD1222 COVID-19 vaccine. Study-level points and caveats: Among the donors, most were white British and more were female, and clonal diversity was possibly underestimated. Sampling that yielded the repertoires occurred only after the peak T cell response. Close to half of all spike-specific TCRs reportedly target regions of the variants that are unmutated.

Using immunoSEQ multiplex PCR, the repertoire was profiled, and TCRdb retains in-frame clones only, with some absent. In the table there are about 140,000 clones, around 90% of which are singletons. The CDR3 runs to 15 residues. Germline values: CDR1 SGHKS, CDR2 YYEKEE (reference sequence). The V gene lost 4 bases and the J gene lost 4 bases, with 16 bases spanning the gap. The V call is TRBV5-5, the J call TRBJ2-3, with TRBD2 as a possible D gene (7 bases). The sequence was obtained from an adult in good health. Source: peripheral blood, taken on day 0 of AZD1222 vaccination. The CDR3 loop reads CASSRSLGGPDTQYF. CDR3 nucleotide sequence: TGTGCCAGCAGCCGGTCTTTGGGGGGGCCAGATACGCAGTATTTT. Full variable domain (rest looked up from reference TRBV5-5 and TRBJ2-3): DAGVTQSPTHLIKTRGQQVTLRCSPISGHKSVSWYQQVLGQGPQFIFQYYEKEERGRGNFPDRFSARQFPNYSSELNVNALLLGDSALYLCASSRSLGGPDTQYFGPGTRLTVL.